Detailed here is one T cell receptor (beta chain). V dropped 0 bases and J dropped 0 bases, with 9 bases sitting between them. CDR1 SGHRS and CDR2 YFSETQ come from the germline V gene. The CDR3 sequence is 16 residues long. RNA in amounts of about 0.5 to 1 ug was reverse transcribed with random hexamers. TCRdb called the immunoSEQ multiplex PCR reads again in MiXCR, with one record for every CDR3 protein. Of about 240,000 distinct CDR3 sequences in the sample, 90% to 96% were seen once. TCR beta was sequenced from blood CD8+ and CD4+ T cells. Patients with Susac syndrome met diagnostic criteria defined recently for definite or probable disease. The data derive from a study of CD8 T cells in Susac syndrome. As for the study in general: Each patient with Susac syndrome, at the time of blood draw, was therapy-naive, on corticosteroids, or on intravenous immunoglobulin alone.

This clonotype was obtained from a human donor with Susac syndrome. The rearrangement links TRBV5-1 to TRBJ2-2; D gene ambiguous. The source material was CD4+ T cells from PBMCs. CDR3 protein: CASSLGISANTGELFF. The DNA for the CDR3 is TGCGCCAGCAGCTTGGGAATCTCTGCGAACACCGGGGAGCTGTTTTTT.